This T cell receptor (beta chain) was identified during a study of T cells in Graves' hyperthyroidism and ophthalmopathy. The TCR beta CDR3 regions underwent amplification using RNA transcripts as the source. Carried out on the TCR CDR3, a first-round RT-PCR used the HTBI primer set. TCRdb analysed the multiplex PCR reads with MiXCR anew, one entry per CDR3 protein. The data show about 380,000 distinct CDR3 sequences, 15% to 20% seen once. This clonotype has a count of ten or more. The V end lost 5 bases, the J end lost 4 bases, and 20 bases lay between the germline ends. CDR1 is SEHNR, CDR2 FQNEAQ, per germline (reference sequence). The CDR3 spans 16 residues.

The sequencing sample was made of blood. The clonotype originates from a man between 18 and 35 years old with Graves' ophthalmopathy. V usage is TRBV7-9 and J usage is TRBJ2-5; D might be TRBD1 or TRBD2, each matching 6 bases. The CDR3 reads CASSIYRDGGRETQYF. The CDR3 DNA reads TGTGCCAGCAGCATTTACAGGGATGGGGGGCGAGAGACCCAGTACTTC.